These 21 T cell receptor beta chains were sequenced from one sample in a study of blood T cell dynamics during melanoma immunotherapy. Sample time point: pre-treatment baseline. The protocol was immunoSEQ multiplex PCR, while the TCRdb copy is restricted to in-frame clones and leaves out a portion. Among roughly 22,000 clones listed, roughly 89% were seen once. Sequences were derived from blood, sampled from a patient treated with checkpoint blockade. These receptor sequences come from a human donor with melanoma.

This chain joins TRBV7-3 and TRBJ1-2; TRBD1 aligns across 9 bases. The CDR3 extends over 14 amino acids. Germline CDR1 reads SGHTA; CDR2 reads FQGTGA. With 3 bases clipped from V and 3 bases from J, the junction kept 2 bases outside the gene matches. In DNA form, the CDR3 reads TGTGCCAGCAGCTTGACAGGGGGGGACTATGGCTACACCTTC. Protein sequence: CASSLTGGDYGYTF.

V gene TRBV19 combines with J gene TRBJ2-7, with TRBD2 matching 8 bases. There are 13 residues in the CDR3. Germline lookup yields CDR1 LNHDA and CDR2 SQIVND (reference sequence). Trimming at V came to 4 bases and at J to 5 bases, leaving 4 bases not matched to a gene. The DNA for the CDR3 is TGTGCCAGTAGTAAAAGGACTAGCCACGAGCAGTACTTC. It encodes CASSKRTSHEQYF.

The chain joins TRBV6-6 to TRBJ1-2; TRBD1 agrees at 7 bases. The CDR3 runs 15 residues. Germline V gives CDR1 MNHNY, CDR2 SVGAGI (reference sequence). V gave up 5 bases and J gave up 5 bases; unmatched junction bases: 11. Written as DNA, the CDR3 is TGTGCCAGCAGTCTTCCTCCGGGACAGAGTTATGGCTACACCTTC. Encoded protein: CASSLPPGQSYGYTF.

The rearrangement uses TRBV12-5 and TRBJ2-3, with 10 positions matching TRBD1. CDR3 size: 18 residues. The germline V gene has CDR1 LGHNT and CDR2 FRNRAP. V shed 1 base, J shed 0 bases, and the junction held 7 bases outside the gene matches. The DNA of the CDR3 is TGTGCTAGTGGTTTGGGACAGGGGGCGAACCCTAGCACAGATACGCAGTATTTT. It translates to CASGLGQGANPSTDTQYF.

J is TRBJ2-1 and V is TRBV28; D is undetermined. CDR1 and CDR2 (germline): MDHEN, SYDVKM. This CDR3 has 12 amino acids. The V end was cut by 8 bases, the J end by 7 bases, with 12 bases between. The CDR3 loop reads CASGIRWNEQFF. CDR3 coding DNA: TGTGCCAGCGGGATTCGGTGGAATGAGCAGTTCTTC.

Here the CDR3 reads CASSTYQGREAYEQYF. CDR3 nucleotides: TGTGCCAGCAGTACATACCAGGGGCGGGAGGCCTACGAGCAGTACTTC. The gene calls are TRBV7-9 and TRBJ2-7; TRBD2 aligns across 8 bases. The CDR3 runs 16 residues. Looked up from germline, CDR1 is SEHNR and CDR2 is FQNEAQ (reference sequence). Unmatched junction bases numbered 12, after V lost 6 bases and J lost 2 bases.

The chain combines TRBV18 with TRBJ2-7; 8 bases match TRBD1. CDR3 size: 15 residues. Per the germline V gene, CDR1 is KGHSH and CDR2 is LQKENI. Losses at the gene ends were 3 bases for V and 3 bases for J; bases not matched to a gene: 7. DNA for the CDR3: TGTGCCAGCTCACCCGGACAGGGTTTTGGCTACGAGCAGTACTTC. This gives the protein CASSPGQGFGYEQYF.

This clone has a single count. The rearrangement joins TRBV25-1 to TRBJ2-3; TRBD2 matches at 13 bases. Germline V lookup: CDR1 MGHDK, CDR2 SYGVNS. The CDR3 spans 18 residues. V lost 8 bases, J lost 1 base, and 12 bases stayed unmatched. The CDR3 region has the DNA TGTGCCAGCCCCCCCGGGACTAGCGGGATTCGCGGCACAGATACGCAGTATTTT. Translation: CASPPGTSGIRGTDTQYF.

The gene calls are TRBV5-6 and TRBJ2-7; D might be TRBD2 (5 bases). Germline V gives CDR1 SGHDT, CDR2 YYEEEE. V lost 4 bases, J lost 2 bases, and 16 bases lay in between. The CDR3 is 15 amino acids. CDR3 region: CASSPPRRVPYEQYF. CDR3 in DNA: TGTGCCAGCAGCCCTCCGAGGCGGGTCCCCTACGAGCAGTACTTC. Looking up the rest from reference TRBV5-6 and TRBJ2-7 gives the full variable domain: DAGVTQSPTHLIKTRGQQVTLRCSPKSGHDTVSWYQQALGQGPQFIFQYYEEEERQRGNFPDRFSGHQFPNYSSELNVNALLLGDSALYLCASSPPRRVPYEQYFGPGTRLTVT.

The V call is TRBV28, the J call TRBJ2-7, with D maybe TRBD1 (6 bases). The length of the CDR3 is 14 residues. Germline CDR1 is MDHEN and CDR2 is SYDVKM. Trimming stripped 6 bases from V and 5 bases from J, with 17 bases between. In DNA form, the CDR3 reads TGTGCCAGCAGCCTGACGCTCAGGGACAACGAGCAGTACTTC. This translates into CASSLTLRDNEQYF.

This clone occurred once. The chain uses TRBV11-2 and TRBJ2-5; perhaps D is TRBD1 or TRBD2 (6 bases each). With 2 bases removed from V and 5 bases from J, the gap between germline ends came to 15 bases. Per germline, CDR1 SGHAT and CDR2 FQNNGV. The CDR3 loop spans 15 amino acids. The DNA for the CDR3 is TGTGCCAGCAGCTTATGGGGGGCGATGGGTGAGACCCAGTACTTC. Amino acid sequence: CASSLWGAMGETQYF.

The rearrangement joins TRBV5-6 to TRBJ1-3, with D possibly TRBD1 on 6 matching bases. Trimming left V 2 bases short and J 3 bases short, with 12 bases between. The CDR3 is made up of 15 amino acids. The germline CDR1 and CDR2 sequences are SGHDT and YYEEEE. In nucleotides, the CDR3 is TGTGCCAGCAGCTTTTCACAGGGTGGTGGAAACACCATATATTTT. Translating it yields CASSFSQGGGNTIYF.

The chain carries TRBV10-2 and TRBJ2-1, with TRBD2 matching over 9 bases. CDR1 is WSHSY, CDR2 SAAADI, per germline. This CDR3 is built from 15 residues. Trimming cost V 6 bases and J 5 bases; bases outside gene matches: 8. Written as DNA, the CDR3 is TGCGCCAGCAGGTCGCGGGGGGGGCAGGACAATGAGCAGTTCTTC. Encoded protein: CASRSRGGQDNEQFF.

The chain carries TRBV7-2 and TRBJ2-2, with a tentative D call TRBD2 (7 bases). Trimming took off 5 bases at V and 4 bases at J, with 23 bases between the two ends. The CDR3 loop spans 18 amino acids. CDR1 and CDR2 from the germline V gene are SGHTA and FQGNSA. The CDR3 sequence: CASSLLTGGGRGTGELFF. The CDR3 DNA reads as TGTGCCAGCAGCCTCCTAACCGGCGGGGGCAGGGGCACCGGGGAGCTGTTTTTT.

The chain has TRBV27 and TRBJ2-2; D is ambiguous. This CDR3 contains 13 residues. CDR1 is MNHEY, CDR2 SMNVEV, per germline (reference sequence). Trimming took off 1 base at V and 4 bases at J, with 4 bases between the two ends. The DNA for the CDR3 is TGTGCCAGCAGTTTATTTGGCACCGGGGAGCTGTTTTTT. The encoded protein is CASSLFGTGELFF.

In its sample, this clone was seen a few times. This rearrangement joins TRBV2 to TRBJ2-2; 9 bases line up with TRBD2. The CDR3 loop spans 14 amino acids. Germline CDR1 is SNHLY and CDR2 is FYNNEI. The V segment lost 8 bases and the J segment 5 bases; nucleotides outside the gene matches: 6. The DNA for the CDR3 is TGTGCCAGCCGAAGGCTAGCGGGAACCGGGGAGCTGTTTTTT. It translates to CASRRLAGTGELFF.

The V call is TRBV29-1, the J call TRBJ2-7; 10 bases line up with TRBD2. This CDR3 region has 12 residues. V dropped 6 bases and J dropped 5; count of bases not matched to a gene: 4. CDR1 and CDR2 from the germline V gene are SQVTM and ANQGSEA. The CDR3 sequence: CSVLAGVNEQYF. DNA for the CDR3: TGCAGCGTCCTAGCGGGAGTCAACGAGCAGTACTTC.

This chain joins TRBV18 and TRBJ2-7, with D possibly called TRBD1 or TRBD2 (6 bases each). Germline lookup yields CDR1 KGHSH and CDR2 LQKENI. V lost 3 bases to trimming and J lost 6 bases, with 15 bases between them. CDR3 size: 14 residues. The CDR3 bases are TGTGCCAGCTCACCGGAAGGGGGGATCGGCGAGCAGTACTTC. Translation: CASSPEGGIGEQYF. The full variable domain, rest sourced from reference TRBV18 and TRBJ2-7, is NAGVMQNPRHLVRRRGQEARLRCSPMKGHSHVYWYRQLPEEGLKFMVYLQKENIIDESGMPKERFSAEFPKEGPSILRIQQVVRGDSAAYFCASSPEGGIGEQYFGPGTRLTVT.

This clone was seen only once. The chain has TRBV7-3 and TRBJ2-3; 8 positions match TRBD2. There are 16 residues in the CDR3. The germline V gene encodes CDR1 SGHTA and CDR2 FQGTGA. Unmatched junction bases numbered 10, after V lost 4 bases and J lost 4 bases. The CDR3 DNA is TGTGCCAGCAGCTCGGGTAGCGGGATGGGTTCAGATACGCAGTATTTT. This codes for CASSSGSGMGSDTQYF.

This chain joins TRBV5-1 and TRBJ2-3; 14 bases match TRBD2. Germline loops: CDR1 SGHRS, CDR2 YFSETQ. V lost 3 bases and J lost 6; bases outside the gene matches: 9. This CDR3 comprises 17 residues. DNA for the CDR3: TGCGCCAGCAGCTCGGAGACTAGCGGGAGGGCAGGGGATACGCAGTATTTT. Translating it yields CASSSETSGRAGDTQYF.

The V gene is TRBV27, the J gene TRBJ2-1; TRBD2 matches 9 bases. The germline V gene has CDR1 MNHEY and CDR2 SMNVEV (reference sequence). The J segment lost 8 bases and the V segment lost 3 bases, leaving 8 bases of the junction unmatched. The CDR3 runs to 15 residues. In DNA form, the CDR3 reads TGTGCCAGCAGTTTTTGGCTAGCGGGGAGCGATGAGCAGTTCTTC. Residues: CASSFWLAGSDEQFF.